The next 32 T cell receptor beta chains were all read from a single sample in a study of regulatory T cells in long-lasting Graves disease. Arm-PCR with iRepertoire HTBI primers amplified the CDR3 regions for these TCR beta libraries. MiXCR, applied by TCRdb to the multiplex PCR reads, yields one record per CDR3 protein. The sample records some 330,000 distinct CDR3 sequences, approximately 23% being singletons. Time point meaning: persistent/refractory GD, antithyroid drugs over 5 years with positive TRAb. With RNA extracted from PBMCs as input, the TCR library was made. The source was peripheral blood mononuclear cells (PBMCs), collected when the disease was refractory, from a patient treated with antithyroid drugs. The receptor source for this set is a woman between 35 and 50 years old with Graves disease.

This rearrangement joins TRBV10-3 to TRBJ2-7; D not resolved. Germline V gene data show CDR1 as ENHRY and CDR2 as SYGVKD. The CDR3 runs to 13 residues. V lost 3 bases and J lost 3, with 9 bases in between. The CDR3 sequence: CAISDPPGYEQYF. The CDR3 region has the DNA TGTGCCATCAGTGACCCCCCAGGCTACGAGCAGTACTTC.

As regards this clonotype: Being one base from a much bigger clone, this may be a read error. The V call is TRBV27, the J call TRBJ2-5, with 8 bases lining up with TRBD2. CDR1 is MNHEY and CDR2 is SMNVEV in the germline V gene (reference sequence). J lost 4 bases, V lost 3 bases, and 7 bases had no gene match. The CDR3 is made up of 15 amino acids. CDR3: CASSFKREYRETQYF. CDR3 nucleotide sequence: TGTGCCAGCAGTTTTAAGCGGGAGTACCGAGAGACCCAGTACTTC.

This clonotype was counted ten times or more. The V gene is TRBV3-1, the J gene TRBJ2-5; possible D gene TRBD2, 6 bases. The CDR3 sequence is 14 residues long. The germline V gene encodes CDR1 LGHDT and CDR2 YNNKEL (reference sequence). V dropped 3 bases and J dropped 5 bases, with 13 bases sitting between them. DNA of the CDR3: TGTGCCAGCAGCCAGGGGGGAGGTCCGGAGACCCAGTACTTC. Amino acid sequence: CASSQGGGPETQYF.

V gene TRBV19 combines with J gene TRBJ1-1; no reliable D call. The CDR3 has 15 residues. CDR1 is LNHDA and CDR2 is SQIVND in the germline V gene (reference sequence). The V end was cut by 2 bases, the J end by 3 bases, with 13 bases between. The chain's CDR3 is CASSIIISSDTEAFF. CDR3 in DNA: TGTGCCAGTAGTATAATTATTTCCTCGGACACTGAAGCTTTCTTT.

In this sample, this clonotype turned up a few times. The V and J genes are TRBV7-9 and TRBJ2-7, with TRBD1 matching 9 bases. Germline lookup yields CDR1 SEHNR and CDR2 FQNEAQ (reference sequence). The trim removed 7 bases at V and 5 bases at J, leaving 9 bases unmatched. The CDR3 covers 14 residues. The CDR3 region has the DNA TGTGCCAGCAATGACGGGACAGGGAGTCACGAGCAGTACTTC. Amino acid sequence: CASNDGTGSHEQYF.

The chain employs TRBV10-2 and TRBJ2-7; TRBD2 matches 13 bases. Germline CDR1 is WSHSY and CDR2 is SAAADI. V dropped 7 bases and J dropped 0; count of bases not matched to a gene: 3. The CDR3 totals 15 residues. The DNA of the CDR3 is TGCGCCAGCACCCGGACTAGCGGGAGCTCCTACGAGCAGTACTTC. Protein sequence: CASTRTSGSSYEQYF.

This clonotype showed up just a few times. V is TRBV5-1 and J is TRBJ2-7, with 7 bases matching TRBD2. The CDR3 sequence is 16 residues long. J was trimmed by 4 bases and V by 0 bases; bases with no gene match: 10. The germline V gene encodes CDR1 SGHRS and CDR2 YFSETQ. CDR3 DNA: TGCGCCAGCAGCTTGGTTGGAGGCGGGAGTCTGTACGAGCAGTACTTC. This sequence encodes CASSLVGGGSLYEQYF.

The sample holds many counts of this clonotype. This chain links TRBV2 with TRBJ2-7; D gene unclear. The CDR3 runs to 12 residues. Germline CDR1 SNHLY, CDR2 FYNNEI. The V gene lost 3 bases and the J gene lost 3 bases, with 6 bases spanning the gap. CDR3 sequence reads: CASSERYYEQYF. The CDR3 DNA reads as TGTGCCAGCAGTGAGAGGTACTACGAGCAGTACTTC.

DNA of the CDR3: TGTGCCAGCTCCCCTGACAGGGAGGGCACTGAAGCTTTCTTT. As protein: CASSPDREGTEAFF. The chain is built from TRBV18 and TRBJ1-1, with TRBD1 identical over 7 bases. The V and J ends lost 6 bases and 4 bases, in that order; junction bases with no gene match: 8. CDR3 length equals 14 residues. Germline CDR1 and CDR2: KGHSH and LQKENI. Variable domain in full (rest from reference TRBV18 and TRBJ1-1): NAGVMQNPRHLVRRRGQEARLRCSPMKGHSHVYWYRQLPEEGLKFMVYLQKENIIDESGMPKERFSAEFPKEGPSILRIQQVVRGDSAAYFCASSPDREGTEAFFGQGTRLTVV.

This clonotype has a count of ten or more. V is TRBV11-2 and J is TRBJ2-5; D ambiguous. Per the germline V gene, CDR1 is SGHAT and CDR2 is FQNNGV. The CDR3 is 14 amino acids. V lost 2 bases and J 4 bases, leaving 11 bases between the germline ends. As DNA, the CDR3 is TGTGCCAGCAGCTTACTGCTTAGCACAGAGACCCAGTACTTC. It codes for CASSLLLSTETQYF.

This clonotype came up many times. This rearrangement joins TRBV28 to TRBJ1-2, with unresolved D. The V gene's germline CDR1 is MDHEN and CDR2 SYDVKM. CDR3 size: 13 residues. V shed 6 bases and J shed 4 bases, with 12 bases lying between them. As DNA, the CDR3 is TGTGCCAGCAGATACGGGCTGATCTATGGCTACACCTTC. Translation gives CASRYGLIYGYTF.

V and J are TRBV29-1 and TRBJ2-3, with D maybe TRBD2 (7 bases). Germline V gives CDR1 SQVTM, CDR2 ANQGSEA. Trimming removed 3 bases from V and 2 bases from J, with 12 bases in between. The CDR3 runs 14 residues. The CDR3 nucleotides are TGCAGCGTTGATGGGGGGGCAAACACAGATACGCAGTATTTT. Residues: CSVDGGANTDTQYF.

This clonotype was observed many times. The CDR3 DNA is TGCAGTGCTAGACTCCTAAGGGGGCACACCGGGGAGCTGTTTTTT. It codes for CSARLLRGHTGELFF. The rearrangement uses TRBV20-1 and TRBJ2-2, with TRBD1 matching over 7 bases. Germline CDR1 DFQATT, CDR2 SNEGSKA (reference sequence). The CDR3 spans 15 residues. Trimming removed 2 bases from V and 3 bases from J; junction bases left unmatched: 6.

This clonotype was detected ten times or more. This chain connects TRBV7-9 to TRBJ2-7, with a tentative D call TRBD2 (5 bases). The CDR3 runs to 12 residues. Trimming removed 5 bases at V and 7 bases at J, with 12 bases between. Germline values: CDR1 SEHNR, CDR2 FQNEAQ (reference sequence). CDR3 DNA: TGTGCCAGCAGCCCCAGAGCGGATGAGCAGTACTTC. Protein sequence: CASSPRADEQYF.

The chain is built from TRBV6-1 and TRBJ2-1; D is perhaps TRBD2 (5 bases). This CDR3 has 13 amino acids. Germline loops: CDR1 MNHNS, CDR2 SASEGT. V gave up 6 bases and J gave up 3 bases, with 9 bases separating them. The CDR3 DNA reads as TGTGCCAGCAGCCCGGGGTTCTACAATGAGCAGTTCTTC. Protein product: CASSPGFYNEQFF.

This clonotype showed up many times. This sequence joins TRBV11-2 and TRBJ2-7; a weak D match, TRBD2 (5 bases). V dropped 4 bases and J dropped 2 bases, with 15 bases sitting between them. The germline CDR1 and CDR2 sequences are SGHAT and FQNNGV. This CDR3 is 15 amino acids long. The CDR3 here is CASSSRASGAYEQYF. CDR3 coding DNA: TGTGCCAGCAGCTCCAGAGCCAGCGGAGCCTACGAGCAGTACTTC.

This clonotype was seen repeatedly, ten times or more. The CDR3 reads CASSYSITGNEKLFF. The CDR3 DNA reads TGTGCCAGCAGTTACTCGATCACAGGGAATGAAAAACTGTTTTTT. This rearrangement joins TRBV6-5 to TRBJ1-4; maybe TRBD1 (6 bases). CDR3 size: 15 residues. From germline, CDR1 is MNHEY and CDR2 SVGAGI. The V and J ends lost 0 bases and 5 bases respectively, with 10 bases between them.

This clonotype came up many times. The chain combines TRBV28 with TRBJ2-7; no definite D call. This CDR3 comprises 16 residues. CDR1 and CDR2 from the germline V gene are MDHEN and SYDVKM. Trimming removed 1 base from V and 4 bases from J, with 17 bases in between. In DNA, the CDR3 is TGTGCCAGCAGTTTATATACAGTGACCGTTGGATACGAGCAGTACTTC. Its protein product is CASSLYTVTVGYEQYF.

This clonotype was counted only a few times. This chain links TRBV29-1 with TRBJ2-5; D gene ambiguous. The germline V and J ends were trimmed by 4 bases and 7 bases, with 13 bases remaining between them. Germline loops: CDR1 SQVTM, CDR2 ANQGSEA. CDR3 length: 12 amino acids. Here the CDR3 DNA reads TGCAGCGTTGCGTCTCTCCTGGGGACCCAGTACTTC. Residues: CSVASLLGTQYF.

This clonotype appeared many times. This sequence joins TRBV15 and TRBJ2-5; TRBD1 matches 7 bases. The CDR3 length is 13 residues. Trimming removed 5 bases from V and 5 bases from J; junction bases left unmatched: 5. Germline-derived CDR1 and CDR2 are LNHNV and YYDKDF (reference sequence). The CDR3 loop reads CATSSGGEETQYF. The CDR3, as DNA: TGTGCCACCAGCTCAGGGGGTGAGGAGACCCAGTACTTC.

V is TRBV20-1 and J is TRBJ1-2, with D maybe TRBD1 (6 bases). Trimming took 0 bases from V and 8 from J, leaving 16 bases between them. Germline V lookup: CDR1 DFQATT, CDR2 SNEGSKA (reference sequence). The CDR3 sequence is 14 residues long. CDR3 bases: TGCAGTGCTAGAGATCTTTTCAGGGGAAGGGGCTACACCTTC. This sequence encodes CSARDLFRGRGYTF.

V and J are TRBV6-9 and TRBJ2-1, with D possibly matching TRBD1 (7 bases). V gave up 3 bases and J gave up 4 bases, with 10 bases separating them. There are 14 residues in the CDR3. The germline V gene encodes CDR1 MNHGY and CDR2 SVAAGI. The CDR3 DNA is TGTGCCAGCAGTTACAGGGGGGCTTACAATGAGCAGTTCTTC. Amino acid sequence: CASSYRGAYNEQFF.

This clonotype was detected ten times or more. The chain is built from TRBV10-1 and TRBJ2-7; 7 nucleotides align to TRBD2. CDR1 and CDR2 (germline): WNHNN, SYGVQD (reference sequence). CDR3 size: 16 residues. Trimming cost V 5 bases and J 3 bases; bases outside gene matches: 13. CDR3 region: CASSLQRERDGYEQYF. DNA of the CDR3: TGCGCCAGCAGTTTGCAGCGGGAAAGGGATGGCTACGAGCAGTACTTC.

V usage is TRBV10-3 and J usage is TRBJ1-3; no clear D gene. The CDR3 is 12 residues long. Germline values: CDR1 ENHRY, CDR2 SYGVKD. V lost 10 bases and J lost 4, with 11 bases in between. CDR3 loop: CATHSPGNTIYF. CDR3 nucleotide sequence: TGTGCCACCCATTCCCCCGGAAACACCATATATTTT.

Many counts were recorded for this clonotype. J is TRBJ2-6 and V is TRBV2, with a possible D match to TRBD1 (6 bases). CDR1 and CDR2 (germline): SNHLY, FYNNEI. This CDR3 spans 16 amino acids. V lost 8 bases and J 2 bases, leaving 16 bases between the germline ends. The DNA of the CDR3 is TGTGCCAGCGCCGTACAGGGAGAAGCTGGGGCCAACGTCCTGACTTTC. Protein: CASAVQGEAGANVLTF.

The CDR3: CASSQSLTGVNEKLFF. As DNA, the CDR3 is TGTGCCAGCAGCCAATCCCTGACAGGGGTAAATGAAAAACTGTTTTTT. This sequence joins TRBV16 and TRBJ1-4; TRBD1 matches 8 bases. The CDR3 contains 16 residues. Germline values: CDR1 KGHSY, CDR2 FQNENV. V was pared by 0 bases and J by 5 bases, with 5 bases of the junction left unmatched.

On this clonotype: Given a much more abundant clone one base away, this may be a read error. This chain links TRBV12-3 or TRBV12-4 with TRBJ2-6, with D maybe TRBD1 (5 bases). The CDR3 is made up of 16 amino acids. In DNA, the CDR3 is TGTGCCAACAGTTTAATCCAGGGATCTGGGGCCAACGTCCTGACTTTC. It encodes CANSLIQGSGANVLTF.

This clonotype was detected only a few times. CDR3 coding DNA: TGTGCCAGCAGCTTAGGCGGACAGCTAACCGGGGAGCTGTTTTTT. Its protein product is CASSLGGQLTGELFF. The rearrangement uses TRBV7-2 and TRBJ2-2; TRBD1 might be the D (6 bases). V lost 1 base and J 5 bases, leaving 11 bases between the germline ends. Germline V CDR1 and CDR2: SGHTA, FQGNSA. The CDR3 contains 15 residues.

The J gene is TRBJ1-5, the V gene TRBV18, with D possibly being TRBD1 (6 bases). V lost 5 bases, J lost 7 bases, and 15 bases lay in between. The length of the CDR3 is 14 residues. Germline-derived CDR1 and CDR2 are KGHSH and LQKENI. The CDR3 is CASSAYRDAQPQHF. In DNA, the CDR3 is TGTGCCAGCTCAGCTTACAGGGATGCACAGCCCCAGCATTTT.

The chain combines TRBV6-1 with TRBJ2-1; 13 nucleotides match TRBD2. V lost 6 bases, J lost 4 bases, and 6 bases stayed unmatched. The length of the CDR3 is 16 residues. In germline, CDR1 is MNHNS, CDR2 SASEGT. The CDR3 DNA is TGTGCCAGCAGCCCCTTGACTAGCGGGAGGTACAATGAGCAGTTCTTC. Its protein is CASSPLTSGRYNEQFF.

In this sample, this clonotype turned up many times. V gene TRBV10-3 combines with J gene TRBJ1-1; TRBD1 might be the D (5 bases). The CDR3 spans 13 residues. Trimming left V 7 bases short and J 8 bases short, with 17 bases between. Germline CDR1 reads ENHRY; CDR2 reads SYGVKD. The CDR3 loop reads CAINHRFGTEAFF. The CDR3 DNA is TGTGCCATCAATCATCGCTTCGGGACCGAAGCTTTCTTT.

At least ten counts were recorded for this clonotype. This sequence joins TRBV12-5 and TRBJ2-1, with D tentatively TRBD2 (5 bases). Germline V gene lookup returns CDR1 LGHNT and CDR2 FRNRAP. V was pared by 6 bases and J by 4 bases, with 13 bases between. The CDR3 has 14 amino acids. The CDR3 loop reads CASGQNGLYNEQFF. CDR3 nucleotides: TGTGCTAGTGGCCAGAACGGACTTTACAATGAGCAGTTCTTC.